This passage covers 26 T cell receptor beta chains from one sample sequenced in a study of molecular identifiers for immune sequencing clone quantification. TCRdb recomputed calls from the PCR reads with MiXCR, one row per CDR3 protein. The data show about 510,000 distinct CDR3 sequences, with 25% seen just once and around 0.79% held by the top ten. The sequenced material came from naive CD8+ T cells from blood, with Jurkat cell RNA spiked in. Documented subset: FACS-sorted CD8+CD4-CCR7+CD45RA+ naive T cells. The receptor source for this set is a human donor in good health. Some libraries in this study had Jurkat cell RNA spiked in.

This clonotype has a handful of counts. The chain carries TRBV12-3 or TRBV12-4 and TRBJ2-3; TRBD1 aligns across 7 bases. The CDR3 runs to 16 residues. The V segment lost 4 bases and the J segment 3 bases; nucleotides outside the gene matches: 10. The CDR3, as DNA: TGTGCCAGCAGTTCGACGGGGACAGAGGATACAGATACGCAGTATTTT. Encoded protein: CASSSTGTEDTDTQYF.

The V and J genes are TRBV7-8 and TRBJ2-7; 12 bases line up with TRBD1. The CDR3 has 15 amino acids. From germline, CDR1 is SGHVS and CDR2 FQNEAQ. Unmatched junction bases numbered 8, after V lost 5 bases and J lost 6 bases. CDR3 DNA sequence: TGTGCCAGCAGCCCACCGGGACAGGGGGCCGTCGAGCAGTACTTC. This codes for CASSPPGQGAVEQYF.

About this clonotype: A junction boundary mismatches the germline segment, possibly from a read error. The CDR3 is CASRQDLEGLSTGELFF. CDR3 bases: TGTGCCAGCAGACAAGACCTAGAGGGGCTCTCGACCGGGGAGCTGTTTTTT. The chain uses TRBV3-1 and TRBJ2-2, with D perhaps being TRBD1 or TRBD2 (5 bases each). CDR3 length equals 17 residues. The V gene's germline CDR1 is LGHDT and CDR2 YNNKEL (reference sequence). Complete variable domain (other parts from reference TRBV3-1 and TRBJ2-2): DTAVSQTPKYLVTQMGNDKSIKCEQNLGHDTMYWYKQDSKKFLKIMFSYNNKELIINETVPNRFSPKSPDKAHLNLHINSLELGDSAVYFCASRQDLEGLSTGELFFGEGSRLTVL.

This clonotype was detected only a few times. The rearrangement uses TRBV4-3 and TRBJ2-7; 9 nucleotides agree with TRBD1. Germline lookup yields CDR1 LGHNA and CDR2 YSLEER. Losses at the gene ends were 3 bases for V and 5 bases for J; bases not matched to a gene: 5. The CDR3 loop spans 14 amino acids. Here the CDR3 reads CASSHGTGIHEQYF. DNA for the CDR3: TGCGCCAGCAGCCATGGGACAGGGATCCACGAGCAGTACTTC.

The gene calls are TRBV4-2 and TRBJ1-6, with TRBD1 as a possible D gene (5 bases). This CDR3 spans 13 amino acids. Germline lookup yields CDR1 LGHNA and CDR2 YNFKEQ. Trimming removed 0 bases at V and 11 bases at J, with 8 bases between. The CDR3 protein is CASSQDWGPPLHF. CDR3 nucleotides: TGTGCCAGCAGCCAAGATTGGGGCCCACCCCTCCACTTT.

This clonotype was recorded a few times. The chain recombines TRBV12-3 or TRBV12-4 with TRBJ2-3; TRBD2 matches 8 bases. The CDR3 covers 17 residues. V shed 5 bases, J shed 5 bases, and the junction held 15 bases outside the gene matches. The CDR3 is CASSPPSYGGGKDTQYF. The CDR3 DNA reads as TGTGCCAGCAGTCCCCCATCTTACGGCGGGGGGAAAGATACGCAGTATTTT.

The rearrangement uses TRBV12-5 and TRBJ2-3; 7 nucleotides agree with TRBD1. The J call could be wrong; TRBJ1-5 is a better fit for the DNA end. Germline loops: CDR1 LGHNT, CDR2 FRNRAP. The CDR3 is made up of 16 amino acids. The CDR3 sequence: CASGDNQGVGTDTQHF. CDR3 coding DNA: TGTGCTAGTGGTGACAACCAGGGGGTCGGCACAGATACGCAGCATTTT.

On this clonotype itself: A much bigger clone sits one base away, suggesting this may be a read error. The chain carries TRBV6-2 or TRBV6-3 and TRBJ1-1, with 7 bases identical to TRBD1. The V gene's germline CDR1 is MNHEY and CDR2 SVGEGT. The CDR3 length is 14 residues. The CDR3 here is CASSWTGLGTEASF. CDR3 nucleotide sequence: TGTGCCAGCAGCTGGACAGGCCTCGGCACTGAAGCTTCCTTT.

As for this clonotype: The germline gene is not matched at one end of the junction; a read error may be the cause. V usage is TRBV12-3 or TRBV12-4 and J usage is TRBJ1-3; D may be TRBD1 (5 bases). The CDR3 totals 15 residues. The CDR3 nucleotides are TGTGCCAGCAGTCGGGGACGGTACTCTGGAAACACCGTATATTTT. Translated, it gives CASSRGRYSGNTVYF.

Only a few counts were recorded for this clonotype. V is TRBV7-9 and J is TRBJ1-2; no firm D call. CDR1 and CDR2 (germline): SEHNR, FQNEAQ (reference sequence). The CDR3 contains 13 residues. Trimming removed 6 bases from V and 4 bases from J, with 12 bases in between. The CDR3 DNA reads TGTGCCAGCAGGGAGGGTTCCCCCTATGGCTACACCTTC. Translated: CASREGSPYGYTF.

This clonotype was seen many times. The chain joins TRBV24-1 to TRBJ2-3; D perhaps matches TRBD2 (7 bases). V gave up 5 bases and J gave up 0 bases, with 11 bases separating them. This CDR3 contains 15 residues. CDR1 and CDR2 from the germline V gene are KGHDR and SFDVKD. CDR3 nucleotide sequence: TGTGCCACCAGTGGCGGGGGCCTTAGCACAGATACGCAGTATTTT. Its translation: CATSGGGLSTDTQYF.

This clonotype was observed at least ten times. This chain uses TRBV5-4 with TRBJ2-7; TRBD2 matches 10 bases. Germline trimming cut 3 bases from V and 5 bases from J; bases unmatched to any gene: 8. This CDR3 contains 15 residues. Germline V gene data show CDR1 as SGHNT and CDR2 as YYREEE (reference sequence). The CDR3 nucleotides are TGTGCCAGCAGCTCGATGCTAGCGGGAGTCCACGAGCAGTACTTC. This sequence encodes CASSSMLAGVHEQYF.

V usage is TRBV4-2 and J usage is TRBJ1-5, with 9 bases aligning to TRBD1. CDR1 and CDR2 (germline): LGHNA, YNFKEQ. V lost 4 bases, J lost 3 bases, and 7 bases stayed unmatched. The CDR3 covers 16 residues. CDR3 bases: TGTGCCAGCAGCCGCCTACAGGGGGCCCTCAATCAGCCCCAGCATTTT. Encoded protein: CASSRLQGALNQPQHF.

As to this clonotype: With a much larger clone just one base away, this may be a read error. The rearrangement joins TRBV6-5 to TRBJ2-3; 10 positions match TRBD2. The CDR3 covers 13 residues. Germline CDR1 reads MNHEY; CDR2 reads SVGAGI. The CDR3: CATLAGGTETQYF. The CDR3 DNA follows: TGTGCCACTTTAGCGGGGGGCACAGAGACGCAGTATTTT.

There are many counts of this clonotype. The CDR3 here is CASSSGQGYQPQHF. The CDR3 nucleotides read TGTGCCAGCAGTTCTGGACAGGGGTATCAGCCCCAGCATTTT. The chain is built from TRBV6-2 or TRBV6-3 and TRBJ1-5; 9 bases map to TRBD1. Germline V gene data show CDR1 as MNHEY and CDR2 as SVGEGT. The trim removed 4 bases at V and 5 bases at J, leaving 3 bases unmatched. This CDR3 has 14 amino acids.

The V gene is TRBV4-2, the J gene TRBJ2-3; D is unresolved. V was pared by 7 bases and J by 0 bases, with 14 bases between. CDR1 LGHNA and CDR2 YNFKEQ come from the germline V gene. CDR3 length: 15 amino acids. The CDR3 DNA is TGTGCCAGCAAAACAGCGTTTCCTAGCACAGATACGCAGTATTTT. Its protein product is CASKTAFPSTDTQYF.

This clonotype came up a few times. This chain links TRBV6-2 or TRBV6-3 with TRBJ1-5; no definite D call. From germline, CDR1 is MNHEY and CDR2 SVGEGT. V lost 6 bases and J lost 3, with 12 bases in between. This CDR3 contains 14 residues. The CDR3 loop reads CASRSTGNNQPQHF. The CDR3 DNA is TGTGCCAGCAGATCGACGGGAAACAATCAGCCCCAGCATTTT.

This clonotype was counted a few times. The chain combines TRBV19 with TRBJ2-7; D possibly corresponds to TRBD1 (6 bases). The V and J ends lost 3 bases and 7 bases respectively, with 16 bases between them. The CDR3 contains 14 residues. The germline V gene has CDR1 LNHDA and CDR2 SQIVND (reference sequence). The CDR3 here is CASSMGAETGEQYF. The CDR3 DNA reads TGTGCCAGTAGTATGGGGGCAGAGACGGGAGAGCAGTACTTC.

The V call is TRBV6-1, the J call TRBJ1-4; D is possibly TRBD1 (5 bases). Looked up from germline, CDR1 is MNHNS and CDR2 is SASEGT. This CDR3 is built from 15 residues. Trimming cost V 5 bases and J 5 bases, with 15 bases left between them. The CDR3 loop is CASSKREGLNEKLFF. The CDR3 DNA follows: TGTGCCAGCAGTAAAAGGGAGGGGTTGAATGAAAAACTGTTTTTT.

This clonotype was seen only a few times. The chain carries TRBV9 and TRBJ2-1; D possibly corresponds to TRBD2 (6 bases). The CDR3 has 17 amino acids. The germline V gene has CDR1 SGDLS and CDR2 YYNGEE. V was cut by 2 bases and J by 4 bases, with 19 bases left in between. CDR3 in DNA: TGTGCCAGCAGCGTCGAAGTGGCTAGCGCCTTATACAATGAGCAGTTCTTC. Translated, it gives CASSVEVASALYNEQFF. Complete variable domain (other parts from reference TRBV9 and TRBJ2-1): DSGVTQTPKHLITATGQRVTLRCSPRSGDLSVYWYQQSLDQGLQFLIQYYNGEERAKGNILERFSAQQFPDLHSELNLSSLELGDSALYFCASSVEVASALYNEQFFGPGTRLTVL.

This chain links TRBV15 with TRBJ2-1; 8 bases match TRBD2. From germline, CDR1 is LNHNV and CDR2 YYDKDF (reference sequence). The J segment lost 1 base and the V segment lost 1 base, leaving 9 bases of the junction unmatched. The CDR3 length is 18 residues. CDR3 DNA: TGTGCCACCAGCAGAGGATTTAGCGGGGCCTCGTCCTACAATGAGCAGTTCTTC. Translating gives CATSRGFSGASSYNEQFF. The complete variable domain, with remaining parts taken from reference TRBV15 and TRBJ2-1, reads DAMVIQNPRYQVTQFGKPVTLSCSQTLNHNVMYWYQQKSSQAPKLLFHYYDKDFNNEADTPDNFQSRRPNTSFCFLDIRSPGLGDTAMYLCATSRGFSGASSYNEQFFGPGTRLTVL.

As for this clonotype: This sequence may be a read error, since a much larger clone differs from it by one base. V usage is TRBV9 and J usage is TRBJ2-7; the D gene is possibly TRBD1 (5 bases). V gave up 0 bases and J gave up 6 bases, with 13 bases separating them. CDR3 length: 14 residues. Germline V gene data show CDR1 as SGDLS and CDR2 as YYNGEE. The CDR3 loop is CASSVGGLTCEQYF. CDR3 DNA sequence: TGTGCCAGCAGCGTAGGGGGCTTAACCTGCGAGCAGTACTTC.

This clonotype has a count of ten or more. This sequence joins TRBV24-1 and TRBJ2-2, with TRBD2 matching 12 bases. The CDR3 runs to 16 residues. Germline CDR1 and CDR2: KGHDR and SFDVKD. Losses at the gene ends were 7 bases for V and 2 bases for J; bases not matched to a gene: 4. CDR3 in DNA: TGTGCCACCAGGCCTGGACTAGCGGGAAACACCGGGGAGCTGTTTTTT. It encodes CATRPGLAGNTGELFF.

This clonotype was detected only a few times. The CDR3 is CASRKTAGTAGYEQYF. The CDR3 DNA reads as TGTGCCAGCAGGAAAACAGCCGGGACAGCAGGCTACGAGCAGTACTTC. The chain carries TRBV7-9 and TRBJ2-7; TRBD1 aligns across 7 bases. The germline V gene encodes CDR1 SEHNR and CDR2 FQNEAQ (reference sequence). This CDR3 is built from 16 residues. The V gene end was trimmed by 6 bases and the J gene end by 3 bases; junction bases not matched to a gene: 14.

This clonotype was seen only a few times. This chain links TRBV6-2 or TRBV6-3 with TRBJ2-7; no reliable D call. Per the germline V gene, CDR1 is MNHEY and CDR2 is SVGEGT. The CDR3 consists of 15 residues. V lost 0 bases and J lost 6, with 15 bases in between. The CDR3 region is CASSYSLTMGIEQYF. CDR3 sequence (DNA): TGTGCCAGCAGTTACTCGTTAACGATGGGCATCGAGCAGTACTTC.

A word on this clonotype: This may be a read error, as it is one base from a much larger clone. This chain uses TRBV7-9 with TRBJ2-5; D is uncertain. V was trimmed by 8 bases and J by 4 bases, leaving 14 bases between them. The CDR3 runs 13 residues. Germline CDR1 reads SEHNR; CDR2 reads FQNEAQ (reference sequence). Here the CDR3 DNA reads TGTGCCAGCCTCGGCAGTAACGGAGAGACCCAGTACTTC. Protein: CASLGSNGETQYF.